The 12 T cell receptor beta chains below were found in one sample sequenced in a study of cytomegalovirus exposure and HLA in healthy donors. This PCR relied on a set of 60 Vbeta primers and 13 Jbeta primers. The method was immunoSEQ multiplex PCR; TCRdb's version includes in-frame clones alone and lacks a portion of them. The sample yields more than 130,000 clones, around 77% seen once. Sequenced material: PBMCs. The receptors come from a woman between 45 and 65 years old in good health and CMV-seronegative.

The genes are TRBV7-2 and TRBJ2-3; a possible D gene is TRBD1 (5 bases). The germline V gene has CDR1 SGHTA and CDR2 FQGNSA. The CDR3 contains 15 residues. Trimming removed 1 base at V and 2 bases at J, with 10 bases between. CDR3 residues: CASSLVKGYTDTQYF. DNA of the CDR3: TGTGCCAGCAGCTTAGTCAAGGGGTACACAGATACGCAGTATTTT.

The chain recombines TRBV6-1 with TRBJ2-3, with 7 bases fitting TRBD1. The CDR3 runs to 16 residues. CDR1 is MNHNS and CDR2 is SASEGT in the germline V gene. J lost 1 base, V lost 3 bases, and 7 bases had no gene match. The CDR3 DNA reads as TGTGCCAGCAGTGATAGGGGACAGATCCGCACAGATACGCAGTATTTT. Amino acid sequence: CASSDRGQIRTDTQYF.

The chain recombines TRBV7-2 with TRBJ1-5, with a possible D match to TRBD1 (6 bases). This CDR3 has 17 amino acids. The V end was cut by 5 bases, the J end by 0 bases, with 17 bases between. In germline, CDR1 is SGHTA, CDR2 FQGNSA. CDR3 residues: CASSHQGGPYSNQPQHF. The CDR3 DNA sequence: TGTGCCAGCAGCCACCAAGGGGGTCCTTATAGCAATCAGCCCCAGCATTTT.

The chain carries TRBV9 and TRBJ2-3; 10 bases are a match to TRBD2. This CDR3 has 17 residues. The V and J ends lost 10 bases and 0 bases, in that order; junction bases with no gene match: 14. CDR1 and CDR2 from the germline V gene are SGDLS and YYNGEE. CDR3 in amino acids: CASAQPSGGPSTDTQYF. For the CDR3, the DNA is TGTGCCTCAGCACAGCCTAGCGGGGGACCTAGCACAGATACGCAGTATTTT.

As DNA, the CDR3 is TGTGCCAGCAGCTTCACAGGGGCGCTAAACTATGGCTACACCTTC. As protein: CASSFTGALNYGYTF. V gene TRBV5-6 combines with J gene TRBJ1-2; 7 bases line up with TRBD1. Trimming cost V 2 bases and J 2 bases; bases outside gene matches: 6. The CDR3 runs to 15 residues. The germline V gene encodes CDR1 SGHDT and CDR2 YYEEEE.

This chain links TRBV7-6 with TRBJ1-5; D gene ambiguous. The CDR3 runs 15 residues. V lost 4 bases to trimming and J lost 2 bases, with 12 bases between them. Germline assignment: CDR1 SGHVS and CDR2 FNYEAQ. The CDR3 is CASSWGDRGNQPQHF. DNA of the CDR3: TGTGCCAGCAGCTGGGGAGATAGGGGCAATCAGCCCCAGCATTTT. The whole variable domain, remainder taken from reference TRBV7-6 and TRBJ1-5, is GAGVSQSPRYKVTKRGQDVALRCDPISGHVSLYWYRQALGQGPEFLTYFNYEAQQDKSGLPNDRFSAERPEGSISTLTIQRTEQRDSAMYRCASSWGDRGNQPQHFGDGTRLSIL.

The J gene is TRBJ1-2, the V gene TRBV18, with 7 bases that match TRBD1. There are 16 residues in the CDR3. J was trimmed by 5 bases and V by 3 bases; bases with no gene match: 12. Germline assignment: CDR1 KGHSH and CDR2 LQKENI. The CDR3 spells CASSPGDQGGLYGYTF. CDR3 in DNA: TGTGCCAGCTCACCGGGAGATCAAGGGGGCCTATATGGCTACACCTTC.

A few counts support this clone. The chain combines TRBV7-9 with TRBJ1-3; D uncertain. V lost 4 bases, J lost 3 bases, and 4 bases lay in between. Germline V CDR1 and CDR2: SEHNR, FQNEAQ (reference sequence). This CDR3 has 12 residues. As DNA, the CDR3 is TGTGCCAGCAGCTCCCTTGGAAACACCATATATTTT. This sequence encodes CASSSLGNTIYF.

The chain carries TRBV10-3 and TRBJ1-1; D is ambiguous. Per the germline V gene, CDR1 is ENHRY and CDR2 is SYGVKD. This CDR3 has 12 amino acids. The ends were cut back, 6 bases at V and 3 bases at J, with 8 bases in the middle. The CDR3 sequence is CAISDYYTEAFF. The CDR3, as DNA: TGTGCCATCAGCGACTACTACACTGAAGCTTTCTTT.

CDR3 sequence (DNA): TGTGCCAGCAGCTCTCGGCGGGGAAGTAATGAGCAGTTCTTC. It is translated as CASSSRRGSNEQFF. J is TRBJ2-1 and V is TRBV7-6, with D tentatively TRBD2 (6 bases). V dropped 4 bases and J dropped 7 bases, with 14 bases sitting between them. Germline CDR1 reads SGHVS; CDR2 reads FNYEAQ. CDR3 length: 14 amino acids.

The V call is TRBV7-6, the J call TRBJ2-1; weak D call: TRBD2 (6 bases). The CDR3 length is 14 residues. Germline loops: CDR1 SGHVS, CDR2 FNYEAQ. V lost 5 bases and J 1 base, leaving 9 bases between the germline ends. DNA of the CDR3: TGTGCCAGCAGCGCCGGGGGTTCCTACAATGAGCAGTTCTTC. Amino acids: CASSAGGSYNEQFF.

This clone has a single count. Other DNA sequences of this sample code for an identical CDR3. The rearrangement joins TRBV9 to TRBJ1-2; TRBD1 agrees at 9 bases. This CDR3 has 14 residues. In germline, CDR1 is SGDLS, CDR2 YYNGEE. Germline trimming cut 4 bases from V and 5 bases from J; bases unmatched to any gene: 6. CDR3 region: CASSRRQGGYGYTF. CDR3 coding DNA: TGTGCCAGCAGCAGACGACAGGGGGGATATGGCTACACCTTC.